This entry is about one TCR beta chain. Its binding antigen is unknown. The sample holds no much larger clone one base away, and base qualities are not on file. The donors were included in the validation cohort of over a hundred subjects, a group kept apart from the roughly 700-subject first cohort. The sample belongs to a study of cytomegalovirus exposure and HLA in healthy donors (dated by TCRdb to about 2017). The study in broad terms: The 666 repertoires of the first cohort and the 120 or so validation repertoires were produced on the same platform, according to a later analysis. Along with the roughly 710-subject first cohort, a separate validation cohort of over a hundred different subjects was used. The study was designed to test whether signatures of past pathogen exposure could be identified by cataloging public T cell receptors. High-throughput TCR immunosequencing, statistical association of individual TCRs with disease status, and machine learning were combined to predict cytomegalovirus infection status.

The library was produced with the immunoSEQ multiplex PCR assay. As for the original processing: A statistical classification framework was built for diagnosing cytomegalovirus status from the catalog of TCR beta chain sequences. In its TCRdb copy, this immuneACCESS table keeps in-frame sequences only and misses some clones. Where compared with another copy, unresolved V genes explain less than half of these, and the others have no known cause. For V, J and clone size, that table is used; D and trimming come from the DNA. The sample table holds 150,000 to 200,000 clones, of which roughly 82% were seen once. The ten largest clones add up to more than 1.1% of the sample. Overall study outcomes, separate from this receptor: It was suggested by the authors that the approach could potentially be generalized to other disease states and immunological phenotypes. A total of roughly 160 TCR beta chains were listed by the study as associated with cytomegalovirus. Most TCR sequences were observed very rarely across donors, whereas some public TCRs were present in many individuals. Cytomegalovirus status was reported to be diagnosed by the classifier with high specificity and sensitivity in both the original and validation cohorts. A later analysis had no HLA typing for the validation cohort, so co-occurrence there was scored across all 130 or so repertoires. Subsequent analysis determined that TCRs grouped into clusters in the first cohort also showed a tendency toward co-occurrence across the roughly 120 validation repertoires, and 94% of cluster scores exceeded 0. A few of the identified cytomegalovirus-associated TCR beta chains were confirmed in vitro to be specific for cytomegalovirus antigens.

The receptor comes from a young woman in good health and CMV-seronegative. Specimen: PBMCs.

The sequenced DNA is TGTGCCAGCAGCTTAGAGCGGGGCCCGGGGACCCAGTACTTC. Translation gives CASSLERGPGTQYF. In this chain, TRBV5-4 is recombined with TRBJ2-5; TRBD2 matches 7 bases in the middle. The CDR3 goes from the cysteine to the phenylalanine over 14 residues. Only CDR3 DNA remains: 42 bases, in frame from the first base. The germline V gene (reference sequence) supplies CDR1 SGHNT and CDR2 YYREEE. At the junction V is shortened by 2 bases and J by 7 bases; bases outside the gene matches: 8. This CDR3, with the reference TRBV5-4 and TRBJ2-5 proteins standing in past its ends, gives the full variable domain ETGVTQSPTHLIKTRGQQVTLRCSSQSGHNTVSWYQQALGQGPQFIFQYYREEENGRGNFPPRFSGLQFPNYSSELNVNALELDDSALYLCASSLERGPGTQYFGPGTRLLVL.